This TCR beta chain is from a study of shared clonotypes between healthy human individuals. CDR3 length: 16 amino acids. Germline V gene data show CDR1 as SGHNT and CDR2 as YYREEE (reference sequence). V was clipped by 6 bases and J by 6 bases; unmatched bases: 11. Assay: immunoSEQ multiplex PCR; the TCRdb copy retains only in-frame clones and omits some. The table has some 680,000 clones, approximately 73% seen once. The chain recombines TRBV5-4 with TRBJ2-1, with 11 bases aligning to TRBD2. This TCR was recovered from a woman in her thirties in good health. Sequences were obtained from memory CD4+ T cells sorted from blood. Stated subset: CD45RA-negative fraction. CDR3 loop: CASKPNSGRELNEQFF. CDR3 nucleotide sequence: TGTGCCAGCAAACCCAATAGCGGGAGGGAACTCAATGAGCAGTTCTTC. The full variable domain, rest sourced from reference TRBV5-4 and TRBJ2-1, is ETGVTQSPTHLIKTRGQQVTLRCSSQSGHNTVSWYQQALGQGPQFIFQYYREEENGRGNFPPRFSGLQFPNYSSELNVNALELDDSALYLCASKPNSGRELNEQFFGPGTRLTVL.